Each of the 18 T cell receptor beta chains below was sequenced from the same sample in a study of blood T cell repertoires in COVID-19. The method was immunoSEQ multiplex PCR; TCRdb's version includes in-frame clones alone and lacks a portion of them. The table shows 310,000 or so clones, with approximately 88% occurring only once. Sequencing was performed on PBMCs or T cells enriched from blood (not recorded which). The receptors shown here come from a woman under 30 who had recovered from COVID-19.

The chain joins TRBV9 to TRBJ2-1; D not resolved. V dropped 2 bases and J dropped 5 bases, with 11 bases sitting between them. Germline V gives CDR1 SGDLS, CDR2 YYNGEE. CDR3 length: 14 residues. CDR3 sequence: CASSVSPVDNEQFF. The DNA for the CDR3 is TGTGCCAGCAGCGTCTCTCCCGTTGACAATGAGCAGTTCTTC.

The J gene is TRBJ2-2, the V gene TRBV5-4, with D possibly matching TRBD1 (5 bases). This CDR3 is built from 16 residues. Germline CDR1 is SGHNT and CDR2 is YYREEE (reference sequence). The germline V and J ends were trimmed by 1 base and 1 base, with 11 bases remaining between them. The CDR3 reads CASSLWLGQNTGELFF. The DNA for the CDR3 is TGTGCCAGCAGCTTGTGGCTGGGGCAGAACACCGGGGAGCTGTTTTTT.

J is TRBJ1-4 and V is TRBV28, with D unclear. Trimming took off 4 bases at V and 3 bases at J, with 12 bases between the two ends. The CDR3 totals 15 residues. Per the germline V gene, CDR1 is MDHEN and CDR2 is SYDVKM. The CDR3, as DNA: TGTGCCAGCAGTTCCCATGGCGGGGCTAATGAAAAACTGTTTTTT. This encodes CASSSHGGANEKLFF.

The J gene is TRBJ2-1, the V gene TRBV5-4; 7 bases agree with TRBD2. Per germline, CDR1 SGHNT and CDR2 YYREEE (reference sequence). J lost 8 bases, V lost 0 bases, and 11 bases had no gene match. The CDR3 is 16 amino acids. Here the CDR3 reads CASSLAGGRARDEQFF. As DNA, the CDR3 is TGTGCCAGCAGCTTGGCCGGTGGGAGGGCCAGGGATGAGCAGTTCTTC.

The genes are TRBV5-1 and TRBJ2-1; TRBD2 matches 16 bases. This CDR3 spans 16 amino acids. With V trimmed by 4 bases and J by 4 bases, 2 bases remained unmatched. Germline lookup yields CDR1 SGHRS and CDR2 YFSETQ. The DNA for the CDR3 is TGCGCCAGCAGCCCGGGACTAGCGGGGGGGTACAATGAGCAGTTCTTC. This codes for CASSPGLAGGYNEQFF.

The rearrangement links TRBV7-2 to TRBJ1-5; D possibly corresponds to TRBD1 (5 bases). CDR1 is SGHTA and CDR2 is FQGNSA in the germline V gene. CDR3 size: 14 residues. V gave up 5 bases and J gave up 3 bases, with 11 bases separating them. CDR3: CASSATGFNQPQHF. The CDR3 nucleotides are TGTGCCAGCAGCGCAACAGGTTTCAATCAGCCCCAGCATTTT. Drawing the rest from reference TRBV7-2 and TRBJ1-5, the complete variable domain is GAGVSQSPSNKVTEKGKDVELRCDPISGHTALYWYRQSLGQGLEFLIYFQGNSAPDKSGLPSDRFSAERTGGSVSTLTIQRTQQEDSAVYLCASSATGFNQPQHFGDGTRLSIL.

This clone showed up just once. The gene calls are TRBV19 and TRBJ1-1; TRBD1 aligns across 7 bases. V shed 6 bases, J shed 3 bases, and the junction held 10 bases outside the gene matches. The germline V gene encodes CDR1 LNHDA and CDR2 SQIVND (reference sequence). The CDR3 extends over 15 amino acids. The CDR3 region is CASSSFPTGHTEAFF. DNA for the CDR3: TGTGCCAGTAGCTCCTTCCCGACAGGGCACACTGAAGCTTTCTTT. The full variable domain, its missing parts supplied by reference TRBV19 and TRBJ1-1, is DGGITQSPKYLFRKEGQNVTLSCEQNLNHDAMYWYRQDPGQGLRLIYYSQIVNDFQKGDIAEGYSVSREKKESFPLTVTSAQKNPTAFYLCASSSFPTGHTEAFFGQGTRLTVV.

This chain connects TRBV20-1 to TRBJ2-3; the match to TRBD2 covers 7 bases. V lost 3 bases and J lost 2; bases outside the gene matches: 8. CDR3 size: 15 residues. Germline CDR1 reads DFQATT; CDR2 reads SNEGSKA (reference sequence). The CDR3 DNA follows: TGCAGTGCTAGTCCGGCAAGCGGGGCCACAGATACGCAGTATTTT. Protein: CSASPASGATDTQYF.

This chain joins TRBV14 and TRBJ2-6; D is undetermined. V was shortened by 0 bases and J by 1 base, with 4 bases between the two germline ends. The CDR3 runs 15 residues. The germline CDR1 and CDR2 sequences are SGHDN and FVKESK. CDR3 nucleotides: TGTGCCAGCAGCCAAGATCCTTCTGGGGCCAACGTCCTGACTTTC. Translation gives CASSQDPSGANVLTF.

The chain couples TRBV7-9 to TRBJ2-7; 7 bases fit TRBD2. V shed 5 bases, J shed 3 bases, and the junction held 10 bases outside the gene matches. Germline lookup yields CDR1 SEHNR and CDR2 FQNEAQ (reference sequence). This CDR3 is 15 amino acids long. CDR3 sequence (DNA): TGTGCCAGCAGCACTCGACTAGCAGCCTACTACGAGCAGTACTTC. Its protein product is CASSTRLAAYYEQYF.

V usage is TRBV7-8 and J usage is TRBJ2-6; 14 nucleotides match TRBD2. V gave up 6 bases and J gave up 0 bases; unmatched junction bases: 4. CDR3 length: 18 amino acids. Germline CDR1 SGHVS, CDR2 FQNEAQ. The CDR3 coding sequence is TGTGCCAGCAGGGGACTAGCGGGGGCCCGCTCTGGGGCCAACGTCCTGACTTTC. Translated, it gives CASRGLAGARSGANVLTF.

This rearrangement joins TRBV5-1 to TRBJ2-2; 7 bases are shared with TRBD2. The junction had 8 bases not matched to a gene; V was cut back by 0 bases and J by 0 bases. The CDR3 length is 18 residues. Germline V gene data show CDR1 as SGHRS and CDR2 as YFSETQ. CDR3 region: CASSLVAGEGTNTGELFF. In nucleotides, the CDR3 is TGCGCCAGCAGCTTGGTGGCGGGAGAGGGTACGAACACCGGGGAGCTGTTTTTT. The variable domain in full, with the rest retrieved from reference TRBV5-1 and TRBJ2-2, is KAGVTQTPRYLIKTRGQQVTLSCSPISGHRSVSWYQQTPGQGLQFLFEYFSETQRNKGNFPGRFSGRQFSNSRSEMNVSTLELGDSALYLCASSLVAGEGTNTGELFFGEGSRLTVL.

This clone came up a few times. V is TRBV6-5 and J is TRBJ2-7, with 9 bases aligning to TRBD1. There are 15 residues in the CDR3. Germline lookup yields CDR1 MNHEY and CDR2 SVGAGI. Trimming at V came to 6 bases and at J to 6 bases, leaving 12 bases not matched to a gene. The CDR3 is CASSRFIQGASEQYF. The CDR3 DNA reads as TGTGCCAGCAGCCGTTTTATACAGGGGGCAAGCGAGCAGTACTTC.

The CDR3 sequence is CASSFGLVNTDTQYF. As DNA, the CDR3 is TGTGCCAGCAGCTTCGGACTGGTTAACACAGATACGCAGTATTTT. The J gene is TRBJ2-3, the V gene TRBV7-3; maybe TRBD2 (5 bases). V shed 3 bases and J shed 2 bases, with 12 bases lying between them. Germline-derived CDR1 and CDR2 are SGHTA and FQGTGA. The CDR3 covers 15 residues. The whole variable domain, filled in from reference TRBV7-3 and TRBJ2-3, reads GAGVSQTPSNKVTEKGKYVELRCDPISGHTALYWYRQSLGQGPEFLIYFQGTGAADDSGLPNDRFFAVRPEGSVSTLKIQRTERGDSAVYLCASSFGLVNTDTQYFGPGTRLTVL.

V and J are TRBV18 and TRBJ1-2; TRBD1 agrees at 8 bases. The CDR3 loop spans 16 amino acids. V was pared by 8 bases and J by 5 bases, with 16 bases of the junction left unmatched. Germline V lookup: CDR1 KGHSH, CDR2 LQKENI. The CDR3 region is CASTLNKAQGAYGYTF. The CDR3 DNA follows: TGTGCCAGCACGCTAAATAAAGCCCAGGGGGCGTATGGCTACACCTTC. The whole variable domain, filled in from reference TRBV18 and TRBJ1-2, reads NAGVMQNPRHLVRRRGQEARLRCSPMKGHSHVYWYRQLPEEGLKFMVYLQKENIIDESGMPKERFSAEFPKEGPSILRIQQVVRGDSAAYFCASTLNKAQGAYGYTFGSGTRLTVV.

This clone was detected only a few times. The chain recombines TRBV6-1 with TRBJ1-4, with D possibly being TRBD1 (5 bases). CDR3 size: 16 residues. Germline loops: CDR1 MNHNS, CDR2 SASEGT. V lost 3 bases and J lost 8, with 19 bases in between. DNA for the CDR3: TGTGCCAGCAGTGAGAGTGTCGGGGCAGGGAGGGAAAAACTGTTTTTT. It codes for CASSESVGAGREKLFF.

The CDR3 here is CASSLDRGLTYGYTF. The CDR3 DNA is TGTGCCAGCAGCTTGGACAGGGGTTTAACCTATGGCTACACCTTC. The chain has TRBV7-2 and TRBJ1-2; 9 positions match TRBD1. V gave up 3 bases and J gave up 4 bases; unmatched junction bases: 6. CDR1 is SGHTA and CDR2 is FQGNSA in the germline V gene. The CDR3 covers 15 residues.

J is TRBJ1-5 and V is TRBV7-2, with 7 nucleotides matching TRBD1. CDR1 is SGHTA, CDR2 FQGNSA, per germline. This CDR3 is built from 15 residues. The V segment lost 5 bases and the J segment 8 bases; nucleotides outside the gene matches: 12. CDR3 coding DNA: TGTGCCAGCAGCCCCCACTCAGGGGGTGAGGAGCCCCAGCATTTT. Protein sequence: CASSPHSGGEEPQHF.